This passage covers 25 T cell receptor beta chains from one sample sequenced in a study of cytomegalovirus exposure and HLA in healthy donors. Both 60 Vbeta primers and 13 Jbeta primers went into the PCR. Profiling relied on immunoSEQ multiplex PCR, and the TCRdb table lists in-frame clones only, not all of them. Seen here are around 210,000 clones, about 85% observed once, and the top ten hold 0.2% to 0.25%. Material for sequencing was PBMCs. All receptors come from a girl aged 2 to 10 in good health and CMV-seronegative.

This clone was seen only a few times. The junction differs from germline at one of its ends, possibly a read error. The chain uses TRBV7-9 and TRBJ1-4, with 7 nucleotides matching TRBD1. The CDR3 runs to 15 residues. Germline CDR1 SEHNR, CDR2 FQNEAQ (reference sequence). The CDR3 sequence: CASSLATGANEKLFF. Here the CDR3 DNA reads TGTGCCAGCAGCCTAGCAACAGGGGCTAATGAAAAACTGTTTTTT.

In DNA, the CDR3 is TGTGCCAGCAGTGAATCCAGGGAGGGTGGACAAGAGACCCAGTACTTC. Its translation is CASSESREGGQETQYF. This chain connects TRBV25-1 to TRBJ2-5; 7 bases are a match to TRBD2. The V gene's germline CDR1 is MGHDK and CDR2 SYGVNS. The V gene end was trimmed by 1 base and the J gene end by 2 bases; junction bases not matched to a gene: 7. The CDR3 totals 16 residues.

The chain couples TRBV14 to TRBJ1-2, with no clear D. With 0 bases removed from V and 4 bases from J, the gap between germline ends came to 9 bases. The CDR3 extends over 14 amino acids. CDR1 SGHDN and CDR2 FVKESK come from the germline V gene. CDR3 sequence (DNA): TGTGCCAGCAGCCAAGATCCGGGAAGCTATGGCTACACCTTC. It translates to CASSQDPGSYGYTF. Drawing the rest from reference TRBV14 and TRBJ1-2, the complete variable domain is EAGVTQFPSHSVIEKGQTVTLRCDPISGHDNLYWYRRVMGKEIKFLLHFVKESKQDESGMPNNRFLAERTGGTYSTLKVQPAELEDSGVYFCASSQDPGSYGYTFGSGTRLTVV.

The chain is built from TRBV4-1 and TRBJ2-2; TRBD1 matches at 7 bases. V shed 3 bases and J 0 bases; nucleotides not matched to a gene: 7. CDR3 length: 17 amino acids. CDR1 and CDR2 from the germline V gene are MGHRA and YSYEKL. CDR3 bases: TGCGCCAGCAGCCAGGCACAGGGGTGGGCGAACACCGGGGAGCTGTTTTTT. Its translation: CASSQAQGWANTGELFF.

The chain is built from TRBV7-9 and TRBJ1-1; no firm D call. V lost 1 base to trimming and J lost 4 bases, with 10 bases between them. The CDR3 totals 14 residues. CDR1 is SEHNR and CDR2 is FQNEAQ in the germline V gene (reference sequence). The DNA of the CDR3 is TGTGCCAGCAGCTTAGGCGCGGGCAGCACTGAAGCTTTCTTT. Its translation: CASSLGAGSTEAFF.

This chain joins TRBV19 and TRBJ1-1; D is ambiguous. CDR3 length: 14 amino acids. CDR1 and CDR2 from the germline V gene are LNHDA and SQIVND (reference sequence). The germline V and J ends were trimmed by 6 bases and 4 bases, with 15 bases remaining between them. CDR3 sequence (DNA): TGTGCCAGTAGCGAGAAGGGCGGGAGCACTGAAGCTTTCTTT. It yields the protein CASSEKGGSTEAFF.

The rearrangement uses TRBV28 and TRBJ2-7; the match to TRBD2 covers 7 bases. With 6 bases clipped from V and 3 bases from J, the junction kept 11 bases outside the gene matches. This CDR3 spans 15 amino acids. Germline V gives CDR1 MDHEN, CDR2 SYDVKM. The CDR3 loop reads CASSPGGSSDYEQYF. The CDR3, as DNA: TGTGCCAGCAGCCCCGGGGGGTCGTCCGACTACGAGCAGTACTTC.

The V and J genes are TRBV7-2 and TRBJ1-4, with TRBD1 matching over 8 bases. Trimming cost V 5 bases and J 8 bases; bases outside gene matches: 7. The V gene's germline CDR1 is SGHTA and CDR2 FQGNSA. CDR3 length equals 14 residues. CDR3 loop: CASSHDRGREKLFF. CDR3 in DNA: TGTGCCAGCAGCCACGACAGGGGTAGGGAAAAACTGTTTTTT.

In DNA form, the CDR3 reads TGTGCCAGCAGTGTATCTGGGGCCAACGTCCTGACTTTC. This gives the protein CASSVSGANVLTF. This chain links TRBV25-1 with TRBJ2-6; no reliable D call. Germline V gene lookup returns CDR1 MGHDK and CDR2 SYGVNS. The CDR3 is made up of 13 amino acids. V shed 4 bases and J shed 1 base, with 2 bases lying between them. The full variable domain, its missing parts supplied by reference TRBV25-1 and TRBJ2-6, is EADIYQTPRYLVIGTGKKITLECSQTMGHDKMYWYQQDPGMELHLIHYSYGVNSTEKGDLSSESTVSRIRTEHFPLTLESARPSHTSQYLCASSVSGANVLTFGAGSRLTVL.

The genes are TRBV27 and TRBJ2-7; 11 bases match TRBD1. This CDR3 has 16 amino acids. Germline V CDR1 and CDR2: MNHEY, SMNVEV (reference sequence). The V gene end was trimmed by 8 bases and the J gene end by 7 bases; junction bases not matched to a gene: 16. The CDR3 nucleotides read TGTGCCAGCTCTGTTGACTTGGACAGGGGGCTGGAGGAGCAGTACTTC. This translates into CASSVDLDRGLEEQYF.

This sequence joins TRBV11-2 and TRBJ2-1, with 9 bases lining up with TRBD2. In germline, CDR1 is SGHAT, CDR2 FQNNGV. The CDR3 runs to 14 residues. V was clipped by 5 bases and J by 9 bases; unmatched bases: 8. The CDR3 DNA reads as TGTGCCAGCAGCCCGGCGGGAGGGCCCCGTGAGCAGTTCTTC. Translated: CASSPAGGPREQFF. The full variable domain, with the rest looked up from reference TRBV11-2 and TRBJ2-1, is EAGVAQSPRYKIIEKRQSVAFWCNPISGHATLYWYQQILGQGPKLLIQFQNNGVVDDSQLPKDRFSAERLKGVDSTLKIQPAKLEDSAVYLCASSPAGGPREQFFGPGTRLTVL.

The chain has TRBV6-5 and TRBJ2-7; 9 nucleotides align to TRBD2. CDR3 length: 15 residues. V lost 2 bases to trimming and J lost 2 bases; unmatched junction nucleotides: 4. The germline V gene has CDR1 MNHEY and CDR2 SVGAGI. In DNA form, the CDR3 reads TGTGCCAGCAGTTACGGCGGGGGGGCTCCCTACGAGCAGTACTTC. As protein: CASSYGGGAPYEQYF.

This chain links TRBV19 with TRBJ1-6; 7 nucleotides line up with TRBD1. The CDR3 covers 14 residues. Germline CDR1 and CDR2: LNHDA and SQIVND (reference sequence). The junction had 6 bases not matched to a gene; V was cut back by 4 bases and J by 9 bases. The CDR3 loop is CASSTPDRLSPLHF. Here the CDR3 DNA reads TGTGCCAGTAGTACCCCGGACAGGCTTTCACCCCTCCACTTT.

This chain links TRBV5-1 with TRBJ2-2; 9 bases map to TRBD2. Germline V CDR1 and CDR2: SGHRS, YFSETQ. Trimming cost V 0 bases and J 7 bases; bases outside gene matches: 4. This CDR3 contains 15 residues. CDR3 in amino acids: CASSLALAGHGELFF. CDR3 bases: TGCGCCAGCAGCTTGGCCCTAGCGGGACACGGGGAGCTGTTTTTT. The full variable domain, rest sourced from reference TRBV5-1 and TRBJ2-2, is KAGVTQTPRYLIKTRGQQVTLSCSPISGHRSVSWYQQTPGQGLQFLFEYFSETQRNKGNFPGRFSGRQFSNSRSEMNVSTLELGDSALYLCASSLALAGHGELFFGEGSRLTVL.

The J gene is TRBJ1-6, the V gene TRBV5-1; D is ambiguous. Per germline, CDR1 SGHRS and CDR2 YFSETQ. V was clipped by 3 bases and J by 0 bases, with 7 bases between them. This CDR3 is built from 15 residues. CDR3 sequence: CASSWSGSYNSPLHF. DNA for the CDR3: TGCGCCAGCAGCTGGTCGGGCTCCTATAATTCACCCCTCCACTTT.

This sequence joins TRBV4-1 and TRBJ1-6; 7 nucleotides agree with TRBD1. V lost 0 bases and J lost 7; bases outside the gene matches: 9. Germline loops: CDR1 MGHRA, CDR2 YSYEKL. The CDR3 length is 17 residues. CDR3 region: CASSQDRSGGTNSPLHF. Written as DNA, the CDR3 is TGCGCCAGCAGCCAAGATCGCTCAGGGGGGACCAATTCACCCCTCCACTTT.

The chain links TRBV19 to TRBJ2-1, with D tentatively TRBD2 (7 bases). Germline CDR1 LNHDA, CDR2 SQIVND (reference sequence). This CDR3 has 14 amino acids. The ends were cut back, 5 bases at V and 7 bases at J, with 15 bases in the middle. The CDR3 spells CASSPHREGNEQFF. CDR3 nucleotide sequence: TGTGCCAGTAGTCCGCACAGGGAGGGGAATGAGCAGTTCTTC.

This clone was picked up a small number of times. V gene TRBV5-1 combines with J gene TRBJ2-5; D possibly corresponds to TRBD2 (6 bases). The CDR3 length is 15 residues. Per germline, CDR1 SGHRS and CDR2 YFSETQ. V shed 4 bases and J shed 1 base, with 14 bases lying between them. The CDR3 sequence is CASSQTRLGQETQYF. The CDR3 DNA is TGCGCCAGCAGCCAAACCCGACTAGGCCAAGAGACCCAGTACTTC.

CDR3 loop: CASSLTGGSYNEQFF. CDR3 nucleotides: TGTGCCAGCAGTTTAACAGGGGGCTCCTACAATGAGCAGTTCTTC. The chain joins TRBV27 to TRBJ2-1; 8 bases fit TRBD1. V lost 2 bases, J lost 0 bases, and 0 bases stayed unmatched. CDR1 and CDR2 from the germline V gene are MNHEY and SMNVEV (reference sequence). This CDR3 spans 15 amino acids.

The chain joins TRBV5-5 to TRBJ2-7; D not certain. Trimming pared 0 bases from V and 1 base from J, leaving 5 bases between. This CDR3 has 13 residues. Germline CDR1 is SGHKS and CDR2 is YYEKEE (reference sequence). CDR3 region: CASSLVLSYEQYF. CDR3 DNA sequence: TGTGCCAGCAGCTTGGTGCTATCCTACGAGCAGTACTTC.

V and J are TRBV27 and TRBJ2-7; 10 bases map to TRBD2. Looked up from germline, CDR1 is MNHEY and CDR2 is SMNVEV (reference sequence). The CDR3 spans 15 residues. Trimming cost V 2 bases and J 4 bases; bases outside gene matches: 5. As DNA, the CDR3 is TGTGCCAGCAGTTTACTAGCGGGAGTTAGGTACGAGCAGTACTTC. Its translation: CASSLLAGVRYEQYF.

The V and J genes are TRBV27 and TRBJ1-6; 7 bases are shared with TRBD1. The CDR3 is 13 amino acids. Germline V gives CDR1 MNHEY, CDR2 SMNVEV (reference sequence). After removal of 10 bases from V and 3 bases from J, the junction contained 3 bases not matched to a gene. Written as DNA, the CDR3 is TGTGCCACCGGGACAGTCTATAATTCACCCCTCCACTTT. Its protein is CATGTVYNSPLHF.

The J gene is TRBJ1-2, the V gene TRBV28, with TRBD1 matching over 11 bases. The germline gives CDR1 MDHEN, CDR2 SYDVKM. This CDR3 is 15 amino acids long. The V gene end was trimmed by 3 bases and the J gene end by 3 bases; junction bases not matched to a gene: 3. The CDR3 DNA reads TGTGCCAGCAGTTTTGGGACAGGGGGGTACTATGGCTACACCTTC. Translated, it gives CASSFGTGGYYGYTF.

This chain uses TRBV7-9 with TRBJ2-1; no clear D gene. Looked up from germline, CDR1 is SEHNR and CDR2 is FQNEAQ (reference sequence). Deletions cut 3 bases from V and 10 bases from J, with 10 bases between. The length of the CDR3 is 12 residues. CDR3 DNA: TGTGCCAGCAGCTTCGCAACGACAGAGCAGTTCTTC. Protein sequence: CASSFATTEQFF.

This clone has just one count. The chain uses TRBV7-7 and TRBJ1-1; TRBD1 matches at 9 bases. V dropped 4 bases and J dropped 6; count of bases not matched to a gene: 3. CDR3 length: 13 amino acids. Looked up from germline, CDR1 is SSHAT and CDR2 is FNYEAQ (reference sequence). The CDR3 is CASSWRQGAEAFF. The CDR3 nucleotides read TGTGCCAGCAGCTGGAGACAGGGGGCTGAAGCTTTCTTT.